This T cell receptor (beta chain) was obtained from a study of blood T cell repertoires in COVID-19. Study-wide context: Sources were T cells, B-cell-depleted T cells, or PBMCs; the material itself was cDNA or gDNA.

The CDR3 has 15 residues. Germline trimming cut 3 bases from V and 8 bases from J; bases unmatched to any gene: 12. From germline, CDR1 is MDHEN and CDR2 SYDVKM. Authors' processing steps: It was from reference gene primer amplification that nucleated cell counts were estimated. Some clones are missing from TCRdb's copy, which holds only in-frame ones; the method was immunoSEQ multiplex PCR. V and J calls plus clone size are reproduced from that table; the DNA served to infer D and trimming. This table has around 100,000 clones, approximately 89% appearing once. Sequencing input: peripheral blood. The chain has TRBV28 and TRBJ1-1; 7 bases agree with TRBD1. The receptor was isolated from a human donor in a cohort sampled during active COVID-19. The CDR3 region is CASSFTGDLRPEAFF. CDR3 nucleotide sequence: TGTGCCAGCAGTTTCACAGGGGACCTTCGCCCGGAAGCTTTCTTT.